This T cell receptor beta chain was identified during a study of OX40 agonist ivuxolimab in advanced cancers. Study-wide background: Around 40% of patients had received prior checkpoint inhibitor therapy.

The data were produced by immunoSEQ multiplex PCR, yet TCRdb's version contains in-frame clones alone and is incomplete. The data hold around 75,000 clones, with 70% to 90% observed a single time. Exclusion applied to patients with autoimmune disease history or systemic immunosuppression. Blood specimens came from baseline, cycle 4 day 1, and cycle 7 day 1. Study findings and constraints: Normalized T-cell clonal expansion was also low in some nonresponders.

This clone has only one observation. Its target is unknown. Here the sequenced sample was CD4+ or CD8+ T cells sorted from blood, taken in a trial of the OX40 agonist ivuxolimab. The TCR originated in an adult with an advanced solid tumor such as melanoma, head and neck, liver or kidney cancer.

The CDR3 loop reads CASSPGQNYEQYF. DNA for the CDR3: TGTGCCAGCAGCCCCGGACAGAACTACGAGCAGTACTTC. The chain recombines TRBV9 with TRBJ2-7; TRBD1 might be the D (6 bases). CDR1 is SGDLS and CDR2 is YYNGEE in the germline V gene. This CDR3 contains 13 residues. Trimming took off 4 bases at V and 3 bases at J, with 11 bases between the two ends.